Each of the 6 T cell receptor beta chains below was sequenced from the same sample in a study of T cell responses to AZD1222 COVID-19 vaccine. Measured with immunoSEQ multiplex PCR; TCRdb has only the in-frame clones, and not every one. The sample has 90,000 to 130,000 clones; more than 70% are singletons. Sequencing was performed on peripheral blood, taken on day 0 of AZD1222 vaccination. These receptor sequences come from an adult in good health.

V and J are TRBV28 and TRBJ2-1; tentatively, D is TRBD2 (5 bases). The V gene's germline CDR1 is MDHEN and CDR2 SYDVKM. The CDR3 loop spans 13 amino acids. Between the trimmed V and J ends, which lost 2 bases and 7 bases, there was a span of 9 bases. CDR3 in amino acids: CASSLRGWNEQFF. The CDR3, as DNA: TGTGCCAGCAGTTTACGGGGTTGGAATGAGCAGTTCTTC.

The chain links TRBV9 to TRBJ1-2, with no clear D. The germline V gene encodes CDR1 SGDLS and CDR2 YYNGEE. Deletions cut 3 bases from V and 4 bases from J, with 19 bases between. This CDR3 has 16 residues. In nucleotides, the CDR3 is TGTGCCAGCAGCGCGAGTTCGGGAGAGTTGGGCTATGGCTACACCTTC. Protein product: CASSASSGELGYGYTF.

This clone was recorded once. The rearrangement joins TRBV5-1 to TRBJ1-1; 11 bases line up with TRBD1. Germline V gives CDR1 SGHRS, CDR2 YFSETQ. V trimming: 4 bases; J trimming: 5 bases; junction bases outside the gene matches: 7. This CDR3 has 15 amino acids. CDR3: CASSAPDRGPTEAFF. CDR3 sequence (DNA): TGCGCCAGCAGCGCCCCGGACAGGGGGCCAACTGAAGCTTTCTTT.

The CDR3 bases are TGTGCCAGCAGCGACCCGACTAGCGGGGGGGCCGAAGAGACCCAGTACTTC. Protein product: CASSDPTSGGAEETQYF. The chain is built from TRBV5-6 and TRBJ2-5; TRBD2 matches at 14 bases. The CDR3 loop spans 17 amino acids. Germline V CDR1 and CDR2: SGHDT, YYEEEE. Trimming took 4 bases from V and 3 from J; bases not matched to a gene: 8. The full variable domain, rest sourced from reference TRBV5-6 and TRBJ2-5, is DAGVTQSPTHLIKTRGQQVTLRCSPKSGHDTVSWYQQALGQGPQFIFQYYEEEERQRGNFPDRFSGHQFPNYSSELNVNALLLGDSALYLCASSDPTSGGAEETQYFGPGTRLLVL.

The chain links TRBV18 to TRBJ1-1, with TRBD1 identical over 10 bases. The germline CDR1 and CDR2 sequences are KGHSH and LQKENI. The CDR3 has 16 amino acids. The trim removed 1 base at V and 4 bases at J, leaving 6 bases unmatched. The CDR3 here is CASSPQGQGTGTEAFF. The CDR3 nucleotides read TGTGCCAGCTCACCACAGGGACAGGGGACGGGCACTGAAGCTTTCTTT.

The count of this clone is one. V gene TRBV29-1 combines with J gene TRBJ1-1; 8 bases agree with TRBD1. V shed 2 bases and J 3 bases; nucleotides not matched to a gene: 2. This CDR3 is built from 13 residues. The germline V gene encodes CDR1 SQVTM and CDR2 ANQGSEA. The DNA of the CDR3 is TGCAGCGTTGAAACAGGGGGAGACACTGAAGCTTTCTTT. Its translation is CSVETGGDTEAFF.